This T cell receptor beta chain was identified in a study of T cell responses to AZD1222 COVID-19 vaccine. Sequencing was performed with immunoSEQ multiplex PCR; in TCRdb, only in-frame clones are kept and a portion is missing. Counted here are 140,000 to 150,000 clones, about 93% occurring once; the ten biggest clones make up 4% to 6%. This clone was observed once. No antigen is known for it. Study-level points and caveats: The donors showed a predominance of white British ancestry and of females, with possible underestimation of clonal diversity. Seropositivity was recorded at baseline in only 6 or 7 AZD1222 recipients. Vaccine-associated CD4 TCRs ranged over spike, dominating at 160-218 and 743-854.

The sequence was obtained from an adult in good health. The material sequenced was peripheral blood, taken on day 0 of AZD1222 vaccination.

In DNA form, the CDR3 reads TGTGCCAGCAACGGTGGGGATGAGCAGTTCTTC. Its translation: CASNGGDEQFF. The J gene is TRBJ2-1, the V gene TRBV12-3 or TRBV12-4; D is unresolved. This CDR3 has 11 residues. Trimming removed 7 bases at V and 8 bases at J, with 9 bases between.